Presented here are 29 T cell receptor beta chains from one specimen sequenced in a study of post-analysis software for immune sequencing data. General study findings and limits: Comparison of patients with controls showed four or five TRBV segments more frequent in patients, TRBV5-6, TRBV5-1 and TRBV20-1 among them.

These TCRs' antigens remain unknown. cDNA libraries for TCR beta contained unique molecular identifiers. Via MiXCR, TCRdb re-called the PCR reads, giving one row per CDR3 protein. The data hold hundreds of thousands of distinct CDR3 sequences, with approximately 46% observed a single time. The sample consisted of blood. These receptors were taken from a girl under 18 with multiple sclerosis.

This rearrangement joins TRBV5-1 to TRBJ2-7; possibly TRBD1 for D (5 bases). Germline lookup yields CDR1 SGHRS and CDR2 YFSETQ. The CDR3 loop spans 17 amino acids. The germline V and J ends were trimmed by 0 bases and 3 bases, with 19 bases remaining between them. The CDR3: CASSLGPVETEVYEQYF. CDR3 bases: TGCGCCAGCAGCTTGGGCCCGGTAGAGACAGAGGTCTACGAGCAGTACTTC.

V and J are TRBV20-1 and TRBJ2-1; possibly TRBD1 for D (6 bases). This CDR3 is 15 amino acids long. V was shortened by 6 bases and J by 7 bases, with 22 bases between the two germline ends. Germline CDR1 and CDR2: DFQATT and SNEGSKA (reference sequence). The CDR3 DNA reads TGCAGTGCCGCTGGAAGGGCAGGGGATTGGAATGAGCAGTTCTTC. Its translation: CSAAGRAGDWNEQFF.

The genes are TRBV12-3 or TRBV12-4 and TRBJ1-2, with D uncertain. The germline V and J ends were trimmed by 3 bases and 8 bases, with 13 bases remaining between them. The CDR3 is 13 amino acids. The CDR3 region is CASSFGPTLGYTF. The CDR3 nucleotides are TGTGCCAGCAGTTTCGGACCCACTCTCGGCTACACCTTC.

CDR3 nucleotides: TGTGCCAGCAGCTTAGTGCGGGAGTCGACAGATACGCAGTATTTT. This codes for CASSLVRESTDTQYF. This chain connects TRBV7-2 to TRBJ2-3; TRBD2 aligns across 7 bases. The J segment lost 3 bases and the V segment lost 1 base, leaving 4 bases of the junction unmatched. This CDR3 comprises 15 residues. The germline V gene encodes CDR1 SGHTA and CDR2 FQGNSA.

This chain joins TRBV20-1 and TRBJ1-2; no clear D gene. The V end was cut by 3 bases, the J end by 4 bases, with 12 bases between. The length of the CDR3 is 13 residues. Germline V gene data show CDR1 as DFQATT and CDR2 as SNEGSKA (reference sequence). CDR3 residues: CSASSGLAYGYTF. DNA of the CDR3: TGCAGTGCTAGTTCCGGACTGGCCTATGGCTACACCTTC.

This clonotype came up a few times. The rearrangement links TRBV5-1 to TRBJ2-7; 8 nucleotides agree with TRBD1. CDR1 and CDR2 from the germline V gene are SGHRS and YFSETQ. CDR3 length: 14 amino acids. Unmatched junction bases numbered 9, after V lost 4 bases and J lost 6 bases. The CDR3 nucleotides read TGCGCCAGCAGCCCCGGACAGGGTCTGGTCGAGCAGTACTTC. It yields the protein CASSPGQGLVEQYF.

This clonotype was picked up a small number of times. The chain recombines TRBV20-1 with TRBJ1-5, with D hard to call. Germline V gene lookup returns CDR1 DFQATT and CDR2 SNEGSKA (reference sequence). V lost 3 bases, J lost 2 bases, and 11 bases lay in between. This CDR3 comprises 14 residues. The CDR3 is CSASQREGNQPQHF. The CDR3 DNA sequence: TGCAGTGCTAGTCAGAGGGAGGGCAATCAGCCCCAGCATTTT.

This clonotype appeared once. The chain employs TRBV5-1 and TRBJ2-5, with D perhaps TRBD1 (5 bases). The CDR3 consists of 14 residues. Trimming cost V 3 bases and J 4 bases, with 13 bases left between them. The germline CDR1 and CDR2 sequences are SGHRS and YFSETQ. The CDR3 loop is CASSWGRLGETQYF. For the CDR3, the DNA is TGCGCCAGCAGCTGGGGCAGGTTGGGAGAGACCCAGTACTTC.

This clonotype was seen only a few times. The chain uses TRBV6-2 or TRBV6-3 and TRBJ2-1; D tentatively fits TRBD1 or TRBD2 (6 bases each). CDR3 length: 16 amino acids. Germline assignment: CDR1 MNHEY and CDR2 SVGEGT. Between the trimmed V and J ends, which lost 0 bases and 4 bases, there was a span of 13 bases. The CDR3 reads CASSYSGGQPYNEQFF. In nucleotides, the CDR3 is TGTGCCAGCAGTTACTCGGGAGGACAGCCTTACAATGAGCAGTTCTTC.

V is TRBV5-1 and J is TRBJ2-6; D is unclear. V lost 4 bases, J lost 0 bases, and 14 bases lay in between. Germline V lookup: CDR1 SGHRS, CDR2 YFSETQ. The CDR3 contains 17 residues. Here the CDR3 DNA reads TGCGCCAGCAGCCCCAGCCCTTACAGCTCTGGGGCCAACGTCCTGACTTTC. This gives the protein CASSPSPYSSGANVLTF.

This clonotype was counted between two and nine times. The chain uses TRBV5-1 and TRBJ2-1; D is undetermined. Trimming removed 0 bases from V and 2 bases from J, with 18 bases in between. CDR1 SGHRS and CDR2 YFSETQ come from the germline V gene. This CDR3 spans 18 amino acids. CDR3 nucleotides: TGCGCCAGCAGCTTGGGGTGGTTGGGCGGCACACCCTACAATGAGCAGTTCTTC. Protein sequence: CASSLGWLGGTPYNEQFF.

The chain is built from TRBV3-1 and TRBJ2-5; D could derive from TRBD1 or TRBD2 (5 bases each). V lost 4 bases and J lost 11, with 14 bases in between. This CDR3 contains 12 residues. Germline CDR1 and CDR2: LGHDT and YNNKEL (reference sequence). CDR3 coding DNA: TGTGCCAGCAGCCCCCCCCTGGGGGAGCAGTACTTC. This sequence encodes CASSPPLGEQYF.

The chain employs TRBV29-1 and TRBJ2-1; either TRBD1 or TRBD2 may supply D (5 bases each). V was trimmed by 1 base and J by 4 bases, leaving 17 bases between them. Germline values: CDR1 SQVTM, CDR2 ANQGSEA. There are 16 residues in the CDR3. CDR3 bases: TGCAGCGTTGAAGGGAGTTTCGGGACGGGATACAATGAGCAGTTCTTC. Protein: CSVEGSFGTGYNEQFF.

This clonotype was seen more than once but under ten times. As DNA, the CDR3 is TGTGCCAGCAGCTCCCGTGCGGGGGTCCGCACAGATACGCAGTATTTT. This gives the protein CASSSRAGVRTDTQYF. The chain is built from TRBV7-2 and TRBJ2-3; 7 positions agree with TRBD2. The germline V gene has CDR1 SGHTA and CDR2 FQGNSA. J lost 1 base, V lost 4 bases, and 8 bases had no gene match. The CDR3 extends over 16 amino acids. The complete variable domain, with remaining parts taken from reference TRBV7-2 and TRBJ2-3, reads GAGVSQSPSNKVTEKGKDVELRCDPISGHTALYWYRQSLGQGLEFLIYFQGNSAPDKSGLPSDRFSAERTGGSVSTLTIQRTQQEDSAVYLCASSSRAGVRTDTQYFGPGTRLTVL.

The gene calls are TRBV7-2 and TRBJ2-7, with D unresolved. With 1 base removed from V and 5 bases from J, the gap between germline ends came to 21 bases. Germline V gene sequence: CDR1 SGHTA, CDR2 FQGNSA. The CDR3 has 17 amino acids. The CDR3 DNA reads TGTGCCAGCAGCTTAGAGGCCCCCCGCTATATAAGCCACGAGCAGTACTTC. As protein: CASSLEAPRYISHEQYF.

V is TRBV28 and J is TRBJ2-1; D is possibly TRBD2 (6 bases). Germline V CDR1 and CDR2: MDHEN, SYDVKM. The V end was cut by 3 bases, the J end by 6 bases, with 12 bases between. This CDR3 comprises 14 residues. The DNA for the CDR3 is TGTGCCAGCAGTTTTTTTGCGGGAAGCAATGAGCAGTTCTTC. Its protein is CASSFFAGSNEQFF. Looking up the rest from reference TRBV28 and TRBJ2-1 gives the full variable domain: DVKVTQSSRYLVKRTGEKVFLECVQDMDHENMFWYRQDPGLGLRLIYFSYDVKMKEKGDIPEGYSVSREKKERFSLILESASTNQTSMYLCASSFFAGSNEQFFGPGTRLTVL.

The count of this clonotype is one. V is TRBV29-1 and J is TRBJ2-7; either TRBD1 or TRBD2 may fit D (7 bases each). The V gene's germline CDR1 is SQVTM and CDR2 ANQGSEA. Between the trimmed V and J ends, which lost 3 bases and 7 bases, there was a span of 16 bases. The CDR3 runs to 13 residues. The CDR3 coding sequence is TGCAGCGTTGACGACGCAGGGGGGGGGGAGCAGTACTTC. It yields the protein CSVDDAGGGEQYF.

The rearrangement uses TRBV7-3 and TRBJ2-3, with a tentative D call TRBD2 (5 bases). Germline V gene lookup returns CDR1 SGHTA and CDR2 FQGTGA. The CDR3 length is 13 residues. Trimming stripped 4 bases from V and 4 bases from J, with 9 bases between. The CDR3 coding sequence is TGTGCCAGCAGCTCTCAACTAGCAGATACGCAGTATTTT. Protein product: CASSSQLADTQYF.

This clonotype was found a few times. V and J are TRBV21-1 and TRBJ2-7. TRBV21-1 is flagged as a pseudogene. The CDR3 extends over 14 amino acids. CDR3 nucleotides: TGTGCCAGCACGGCGTGGTCCACTTTTTACGAGCAGTACTTC. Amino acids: CASTAWSTFYEQYF.

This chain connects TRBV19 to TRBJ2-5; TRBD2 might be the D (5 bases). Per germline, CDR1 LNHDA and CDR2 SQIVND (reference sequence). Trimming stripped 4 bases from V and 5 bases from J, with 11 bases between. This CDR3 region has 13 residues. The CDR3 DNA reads TGTGCCAGTAGTACGAGGGTTCTGGAGACCCAGTACTTC. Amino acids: CASSTRVLETQYF.

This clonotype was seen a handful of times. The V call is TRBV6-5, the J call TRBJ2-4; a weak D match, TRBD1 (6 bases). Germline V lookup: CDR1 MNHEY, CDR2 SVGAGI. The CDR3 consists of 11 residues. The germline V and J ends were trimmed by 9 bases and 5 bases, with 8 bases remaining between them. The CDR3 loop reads CASRQENIQYF. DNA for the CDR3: TGTGCCAGTAGACAGGAAAACATTCAGTACTTC.

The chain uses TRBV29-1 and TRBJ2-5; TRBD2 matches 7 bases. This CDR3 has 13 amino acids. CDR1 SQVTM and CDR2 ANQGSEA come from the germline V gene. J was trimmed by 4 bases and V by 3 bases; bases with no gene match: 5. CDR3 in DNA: TGCAGCGTTGATCCCGCGGGAGCAGAGACCCAGTACTTC. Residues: CSVDPAGAETQYF.

The CDR3 sequence: CASSFIHGIQPQHF. The DNA of the CDR3 is TGTGCCAGCAGTTTCATCCACGGGATCCAGCCCCAGCATTTT. The chain combines TRBV28 with TRBJ1-5; D gene ambiguous. CDR1 and CDR2 from the germline V gene are MDHEN and SYDVKM. The CDR3 loop spans 14 amino acids. V dropped 3 bases and J dropped 7 bases, with 13 bases sitting between them.

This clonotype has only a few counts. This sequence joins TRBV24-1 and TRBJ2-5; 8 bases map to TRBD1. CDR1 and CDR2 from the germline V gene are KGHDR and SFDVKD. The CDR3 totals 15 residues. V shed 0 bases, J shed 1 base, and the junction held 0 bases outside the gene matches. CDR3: CATSDLTGGQETQYF. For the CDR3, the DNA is TGTGCCACCAGTGATTTGACAGGGGGCCAAGAGACCCAGTACTTC.

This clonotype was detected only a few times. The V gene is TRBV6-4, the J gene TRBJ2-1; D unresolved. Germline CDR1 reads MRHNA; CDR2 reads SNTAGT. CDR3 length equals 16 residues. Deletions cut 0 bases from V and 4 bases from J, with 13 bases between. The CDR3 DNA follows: TGTGCCAGCAGTGACTCAGGCAGGTCCATTTACAATGAGCAGTTCTTC. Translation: CASSDSGRSIYNEQFF.

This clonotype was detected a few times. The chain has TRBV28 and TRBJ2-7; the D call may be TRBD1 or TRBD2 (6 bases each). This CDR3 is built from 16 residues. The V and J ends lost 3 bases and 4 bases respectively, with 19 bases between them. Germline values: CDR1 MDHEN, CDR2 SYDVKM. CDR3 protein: CASSLRGQRKGYEQYF. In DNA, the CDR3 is TGTGCCAGCAGTTTGCGGGGACAAAGAAAAGGATACGAGCAGTACTTC.

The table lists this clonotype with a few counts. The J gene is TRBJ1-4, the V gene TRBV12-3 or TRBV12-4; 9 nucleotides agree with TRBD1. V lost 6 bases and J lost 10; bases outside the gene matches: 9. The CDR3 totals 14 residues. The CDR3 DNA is TGTGCCAGCAGCCCTGGGACAGGGAGTGGAAAACTGTTTTTT. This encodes CASSPGTGSGKLFF.

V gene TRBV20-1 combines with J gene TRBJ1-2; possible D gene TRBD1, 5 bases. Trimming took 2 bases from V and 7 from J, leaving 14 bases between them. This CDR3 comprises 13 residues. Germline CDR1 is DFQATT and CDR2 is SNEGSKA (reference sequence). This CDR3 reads CSARLGGGGGYTF. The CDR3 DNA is TGCAGTGCTAGACTGGGGGGAGGAGGTGGCTACACCTTC.

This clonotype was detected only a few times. The CDR3 loop reads CASSPLYGNEQFF. CDR3 nucleotide sequence: TGTGCCAGCTCACCACTCTACGGGAATGAGCAGTTCTTC. The V gene is TRBV18, the J gene TRBJ2-1; D gene ambiguous. Looked up from germline, CDR1 is KGHSH and CDR2 is LQKENI. There are 13 residues in the CDR3. V was pared by 1 base and J by 7 bases, with 8 bases between.